Listed below are T cell receptor beta chains from one sample, sequenced in a study of T cell responses to AZD1222 COVID-19 vaccine. Assay used: immunoSEQ multiplex PCR; TCRdb lists only in-frame clones, some missing. Of over 120,000 clones in the sample, 80% to 95% are singletons; the top ten hold less than 3.5%. Specimen: peripheral blood, collected 28 days after the second AZD1222 dose. The receptor set was obtained from an adult who received the AZD1222 COVID-19 vaccine. Both conserved end residues are part of each CDR3. D genes are given only for firm matches. A clone size is listed for some rows: how often the clone was seen (once, few, many), or a class if it is expanded.

d_call: NA; j_call: TRBJ1-5; clone_size: NA; v_call: TRBV20-1; cdr3_nt: TGCAGTGCTAGTCGGTCATCTCCTTTGCCCCAGCATTTT; cdr3_aa: CSASRSSPLPQHF
d_call: TRBD1; j_call: TRBJ2-7; clone_size: NA; v_call: TRBV28; cdr3_nt: TGTGCCAGCCGGGACAGGGGGGCCCACGAGCAGTACTTC; cdr3_aa: CASRDRGAHEQYF
d_call: NA; j_call: TRBJ2-1; clone_size: once; v_call: TRBV18; cdr3_nt: TGTGCCAGCTCACTGGGACTTAACAATGAGCAGTTCTTC; cdr3_aa: CASSLGLNNEQFF
d_call: NA; j_call: TRBJ2-5; clone_size: NA; v_call: TRBV9; cdr3_nt: TGTGCCAGCAGCGTCTTCTCCCAAGAGACCCAGTACTTC; cdr3_aa: CASSVFSQETQYF
d_call: NA; j_call: TRBJ1-5; clone_size: NA; v_call: TRBV19; cdr3_nt: TGTGCCAGTAGTATAGTGGGTTGGAGCAATCAGCCCCAGCATTTT; cdr3_aa: CASSIVGWSNQPQHF
d_call: TRBD2; j_call: TRBJ2-6; clone_size: NA; v_call: TRBV15; cdr3_nt: TGTGCCACCAGCAATGGCGGGAGGGCCCCGGTTGGGGCCAACGTCCTGACTTTC; cdr3_aa: CATSNGGRAPVGANVLTF
d_call: NA; j_call: TRBJ1-2; clone_size: once; v_call: TRBV12-3/TRBV12-4; cdr3_nt: TGTGCCAGCAGTTTAGCAGGGGTCGCTGGCTACACCTTC; cdr3_aa: CASSLAGVAGYTF
d_call: NA; j_call: TRBJ1-5; clone_size: NA; v_call: TRBV6-2/TRBV6-3; cdr3_nt: TGTGCCAGCAGTTACCGGGGGTTAGCCCAGCATTTT; cdr3_aa: CASSYRGLAQHF
d_call: TRBD1; j_call: TRBJ1-4; clone_size: NA; v_call: TRBV5-1; cdr3_nt: TGCGCCAGCAGCTTGCAGGGGGCCGTTGAAAAACTGTTTTTT; cdr3_aa: CASSLQGAVEKLFF
d_call: NA; j_call: TRBJ2-7; clone_size: once; v_call: TRBV5-1; cdr3_nt: TGCGCCAGCAGAAACGGACTGGAACAATACTTC; cdr3_aa: CASRNGLEQYF
d_call: NA; j_call: TRBJ1-6; clone_size: NA; v_call: TRBV12-3/TRBV12-4; cdr3_nt: TGTGCCAGCACGGCAGGGTATAATTCACCCCTCCACTTT; cdr3_aa: CASTAGYNSPLHF
d_call: NA; j_call: TRBJ1-2; clone_size: once; v_call: TRBV30; cdr3_nt: TGTGCCTGGAGCCATCCGCAGCTCAACTATGGCTACACCTTC; cdr3_aa: CAWSHPQLNYGYTF
d_call: NA; j_call: TRBJ2-7; clone_size: NA; v_call: TRBV5-1; cdr3_nt: TGCGCCAGCAGCTTGGAAGGGGGTTGGAGCTCCTACGAGCAGTACTTC; cdr3_aa: CASSLEGGWSSYEQYF
d_call: TRBD1; j_call: TRBJ1-1; clone_size: NA; v_call: TRBV4-1; cdr3_nt: TGCGCCAGCAGCCAACCAGGGGGTTTGAACACTGAAGCTTTCTTT; cdr3_aa: CASSQPGGLNTEAFF
d_call: TRBD2; j_call: TRBJ2-1; clone_size: NA; v_call: TRBV19; cdr3_nt: TGTGCCAGTAGTACCCATAGCGGGACCTACAATGAGCAGTTCTTC; cdr3_aa: CASSTHSGTYNEQFF
d_call: NA; j_call: TRBJ1-2; clone_size: NA; v_call: TRBV28; cdr3_nt: TGTGCCAGCACCCTGGGGGGAAACTATGGCTACACCTTC; cdr3_aa: CASTLGGNYGYTF
d_call: TRBD1; j_call: TRBJ2-3; clone_size: NA; v_call: TRBV18; cdr3_nt: TGTGCCAGCTCCGCACGGGGGACAGGGTCTTCAGATACGCAGTATTTT; cdr3_aa: CASSARGTGSSDTQYF
d_call: TRBD2; j_call: TRBJ2-7; clone_size: NA; v_call: TRBV29-1; cdr3_nt: TGCAGCGTCACCGGGAGGGGGACCCAAGGCTACGAGCAGTACTTC; cdr3_aa: CSVTGRGTQGYEQYF
d_call: NA; j_call: TRBJ1-1; clone_size: NA; v_call: TRBV6-5; cdr3_nt: TGTGCCAGCCTTGGGGGTGGGAATACTGAAGCTTTCTTT; cdr3_aa: CASLGGGNTEAFF
d_call: TRBD2; j_call: TRBJ2-3; clone_size: NA; v_call: TRBV19; cdr3_nt: TGTGCCAGTAGTAGTGGGCTAGCGGGAGCAGATACGCAGTATTTT; cdr3_aa: CASSSGLAGADTQYF
d_call: NA; j_call: TRBJ2-2; clone_size: NA; v_call: TRBV6-4; cdr3_nt: TGTGCCAGCAGCCAGGACAGGAACACCGGGGAGCTGTTTTTT; cdr3_aa: CASSQDRNTGELFF
d_call: NA; j_call: TRBJ2-5; clone_size: NA; v_call: TRBV7-2; cdr3_nt: TGTGCCAGCATCGGTGGGCGTTATCAAGAGACCCAGTACTTC; cdr3_aa: CASIGGRYQETQYF
d_call: TRBD1; j_call: TRBJ1-1; clone_size: NA; v_call: TRBV5-1; cdr3_nt: TGCGCCAGCAGCCGAGCCTGGCGGGACAGTCGAACTGAAGCTTTCTTT; cdr3_aa: CASSRAWRDSRTEAFF
d_call: NA; j_call: TRBJ1-5; clone_size: NA; v_call: TRBV28; cdr3_nt: TGTGCCAGCAGTTTAAAGAGAGGGCAGCCCCAGCATTTT; cdr3_aa: CASSLKRGQPQHF
d_call: TRBD1; j_call: TRBJ1-4; clone_size: few; v_call: TRBV7-9; cdr3_nt: TGTGCCAGCACCCCGGGACAGGGGATCGAAAAACTGTTTTTT; cdr3_aa: CASTPGQGIEKLFF
d_call: NA; j_call: TRBJ1-1; clone_size: once; v_call: TRBV24-1; cdr3_nt: TGTGCCACCAGTGATTCGGACAGAGAAGCTTTCTTT; cdr3_aa: CATSDSDREAFF
d_call: TRBD1; j_call: TRBJ2-7; clone_size: NA; v_call: TRBV5-1; cdr3_nt: TGCGCCAGCAGCGGCAAACAGGGGGCGTACGAGCAGTACTTC; cdr3_aa: CASSGKQGAYEQYF
d_call: TRBD1; j_call: TRBJ1-6; clone_size: NA; v_call: TRBV15; cdr3_nt: TGTGCCACCAGCAAGACAGGGGAAGGTTCACCCCTCCACTTT; cdr3_aa: CATSKTGEGSPLHF
d_call: NA; j_call: TRBJ1-5; clone_size: NA; v_call: TRBV10-2; cdr3_nt: TGCGCCAGCAGTGTAACCAGCAATCAGCCCCAGCATTTT; cdr3_aa: CASSVTSNQPQHF
d_call: TRBD1; j_call: TRBJ1-1; clone_size: NA; v_call: TRBV5-1; cdr3_nt: TGCGCCAGCAGCTTAGGGGACAGGGGGCAGGTCACTGAAGCTTTCTTT; cdr3_aa: CASSLGDRGQVTEAFF
d_call: TRBD1; j_call: TRBJ1-4; clone_size: once; v_call: TRBV29-1; cdr3_nt: TGCAGCGTCGCTGGGACAGAACAGACTAATGAAAAACTGTTTTTT; cdr3_aa: CSVAGTEQTNEKLFF
d_call: NA; j_call: TRBJ1-3; clone_size: NA; v_call: TRBV4-3; cdr3_nt: TGCGCCAGCAGCCAAGACAGGGCCTCTGGAAACACCATATATTTT; cdr3_aa: CASSQDRASGNTIYF
d_call: NA; j_call: TRBJ1-2; clone_size: NA; v_call: TRBV5-1; cdr3_nt: TGCGCCAGCAGCCCGACAGGTGGCGTCTATGGCTACACCTTC; cdr3_aa: CASSPTGGVYGYTF
d_call: NA; j_call: TRBJ2-1; clone_size: NA; v_call: TRBV5-1; cdr3_nt: TGCGCCAGCAGCTCCACCGGGGGTACCTACAATGAGCAGTTCTTC; cdr3_aa: CASSSTGGTYNEQFF
d_call: TRBD1; j_call: TRBJ1-1; clone_size: NA; v_call: TRBV6-2/TRBV6-3; cdr3_nt: TGTGCCAGCAGCCCGGACAGGGTCATCACTGAAGCTTTCTTT; cdr3_aa: CASSPDRVITEAFF